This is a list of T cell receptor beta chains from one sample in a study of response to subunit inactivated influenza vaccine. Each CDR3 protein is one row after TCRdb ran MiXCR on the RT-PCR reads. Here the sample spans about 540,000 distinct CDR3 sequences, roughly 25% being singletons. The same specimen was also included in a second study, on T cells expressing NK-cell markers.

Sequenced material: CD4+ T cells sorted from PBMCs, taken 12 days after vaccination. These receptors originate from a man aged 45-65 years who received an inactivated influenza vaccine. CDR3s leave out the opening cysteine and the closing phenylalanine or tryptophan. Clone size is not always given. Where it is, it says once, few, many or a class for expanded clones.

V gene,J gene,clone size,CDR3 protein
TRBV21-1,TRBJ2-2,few,ASRHLAGRNTGELF
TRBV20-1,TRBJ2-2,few,SAATGGGRELF
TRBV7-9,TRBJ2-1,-,ASSSVQIQQF
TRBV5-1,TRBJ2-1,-,ASSSLTSGSNEQF
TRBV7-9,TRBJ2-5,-,ASSLLWGETQY
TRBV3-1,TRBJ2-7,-,ASSQEFGQSSYEQY
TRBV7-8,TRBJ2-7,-,ASSLGGTRASYEQY
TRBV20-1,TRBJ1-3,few,SASRGGLGNTIY
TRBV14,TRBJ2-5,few,ASSQDRTGSQY
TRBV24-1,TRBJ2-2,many,ATSDPTTSTGELF
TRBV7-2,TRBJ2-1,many,ASSPEGGGEGLKF
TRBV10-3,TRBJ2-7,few,AISPGPPKVYEQY
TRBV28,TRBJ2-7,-,ASTTGRKHYEQY
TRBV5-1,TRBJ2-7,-,ASSYNPPGQGATYEQY
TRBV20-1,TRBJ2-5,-,SAAASGSGFGETQY
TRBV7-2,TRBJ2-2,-,ASRLSGIRDTGELF
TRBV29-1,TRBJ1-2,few,SLYTGVRGGYT
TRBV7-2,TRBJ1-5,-,ASSSQGAIGQPQH
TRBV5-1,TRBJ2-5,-,ASSLDGPETQY
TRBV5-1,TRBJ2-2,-,ASKEFSANTGELF
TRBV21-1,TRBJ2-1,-,ASSKRQGFQF
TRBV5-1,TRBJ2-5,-,ASRLDLSETQY
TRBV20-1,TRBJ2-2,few,SAPTQGGGYTGELF
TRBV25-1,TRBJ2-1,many,ASSATLRDNYYNEQF
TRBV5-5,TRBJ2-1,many,ASSLGPQGGSGEQF
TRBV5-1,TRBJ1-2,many,ASSLEGGRNYGYT
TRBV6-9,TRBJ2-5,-,ASSKARATYQETQY
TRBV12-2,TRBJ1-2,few,ASRLASWKGRNGYT
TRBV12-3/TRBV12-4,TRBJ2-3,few,ASSGDGTDTQY
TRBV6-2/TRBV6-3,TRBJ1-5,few,ASRNYRGPADQPQH
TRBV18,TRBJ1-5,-,ASSSLSGTGVNQPQH
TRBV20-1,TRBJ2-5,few,SPGRTSQETQY
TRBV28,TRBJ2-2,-,ASSNGAAQNTGELF
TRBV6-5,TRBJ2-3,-,ASSYRDRPIDTQY
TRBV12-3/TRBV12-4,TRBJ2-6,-,ASSRLRDSDSGANVLT
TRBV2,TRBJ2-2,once,ASRTGGTGELF
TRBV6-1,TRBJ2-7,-,ASSPPGGANEQY
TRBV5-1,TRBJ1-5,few,ASSLGPGNSNQPQH
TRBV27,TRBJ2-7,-,ASSSLGTASYEQY
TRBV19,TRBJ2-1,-,ASSIQRRRNEQF
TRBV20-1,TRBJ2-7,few,SARDRRTNYEQY
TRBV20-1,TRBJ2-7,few,SARGTSGNYEQY
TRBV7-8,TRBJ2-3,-,ASSFVRGDTQY
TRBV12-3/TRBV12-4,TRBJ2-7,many,ASSLASGPYEQY
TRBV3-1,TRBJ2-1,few,ASTTTSGGYNEQF
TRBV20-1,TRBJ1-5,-,SAWDRASNQPQH
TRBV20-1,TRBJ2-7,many,SANPGHAYEQY
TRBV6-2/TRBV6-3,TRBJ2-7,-,ASSSRSVTYEQY
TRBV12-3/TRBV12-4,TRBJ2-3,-,ASSFRGPSTDTQY